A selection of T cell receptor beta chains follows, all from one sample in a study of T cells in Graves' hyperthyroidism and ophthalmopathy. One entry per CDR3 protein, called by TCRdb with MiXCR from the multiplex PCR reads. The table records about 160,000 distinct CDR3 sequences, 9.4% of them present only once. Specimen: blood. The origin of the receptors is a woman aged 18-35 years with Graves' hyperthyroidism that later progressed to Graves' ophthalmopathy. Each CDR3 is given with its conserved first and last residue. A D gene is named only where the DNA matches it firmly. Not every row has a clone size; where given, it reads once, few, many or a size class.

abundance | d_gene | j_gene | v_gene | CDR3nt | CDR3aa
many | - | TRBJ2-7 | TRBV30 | TGTGCCTGGAGATCCCCAGCTCTGGACTACGAGCAGTACTTC | CAWRSPALDYEQYF
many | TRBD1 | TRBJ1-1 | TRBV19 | TGTGCCAGCAACTACAGGGGGACTGAAGCTTTCTTT | CASNYRGTEAFF
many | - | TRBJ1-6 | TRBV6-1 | TGTGCCAGCCATCGCTCCTATAATTCACCCCTCCACTTT | CASHRSYNSPLHF
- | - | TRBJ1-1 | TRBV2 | TGTGCCAGCAGAGCCAGCCCCAGGGGAGAGACTGGAGCTTTCTTT | CASRASPRGETGAFF
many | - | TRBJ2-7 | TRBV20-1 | TGCAGTGCTAGTACCGGCGGGACCTTCTACGAGCAGTACTTC | CSASTGGTFYEQYF
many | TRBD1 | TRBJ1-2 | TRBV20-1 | TGCAGTGCTAGAGAATACGACAGGGAAGATGGCTACACCTTC | CSAREYDREDGYTF
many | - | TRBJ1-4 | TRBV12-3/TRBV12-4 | TGTGCCAGCAGCAAGACCGGGACAACTAATGAAAAACTGTTTTTT | CASSKTGTTNEKLFF
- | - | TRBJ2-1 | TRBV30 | TGTGCCTGGAGTGTAGGGGTCTACAATGAGCAGTTCTTC | CAWSVGVYNEQFF
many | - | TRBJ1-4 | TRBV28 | TGTGCCAGCAGTTCATACAGACAAACTAATGAAAAACTGTTTTTT | CASSSYRQTNEKLFF
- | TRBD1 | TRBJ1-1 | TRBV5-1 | TGCGCCAGCAGCTTACGGACCGGGACAGGGACGAGCACTGAAGCTTTCTTT | CASSLRTGTGTSTEAFF
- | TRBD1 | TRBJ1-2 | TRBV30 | TGTGCCTGGAGTTCCCCTAGGACAGGCGATTGGAGCTATGGCTACACCTTC | CAWSSPRTGDWSYGYTF
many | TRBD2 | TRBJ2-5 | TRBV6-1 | TGTGCCACCTCCAGGGCTAGCGGAGAGACCCAGTACTTC | CATSRASGETQYF
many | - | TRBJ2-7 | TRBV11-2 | TGTGCCAGCAGCTTAGACAGGGTTAACTACGAGCAGTACTTC | CASSLDRVNYEQYF
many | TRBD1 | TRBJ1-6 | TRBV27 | TGTGCCAGCAGTAAGAGGACAGGGGACAACTCACCCCTCCACTTT | CASSKRTGDNSPLHF
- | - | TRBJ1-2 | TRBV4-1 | TGCGCCAGCAGCCGCTTGGTCGTGGGCGTCGGATATGGCTACACCTTC | CASSRLVVGVGYGYTF
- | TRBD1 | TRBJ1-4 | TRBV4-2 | TGTGCCAGCAGCCAAGAGGGACAGCCTAATGAAAAACTGTTTTTT | CASSQEGQPNEKLFF
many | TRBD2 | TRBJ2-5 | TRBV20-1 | TGCAGTGTCGGCGGGAGTGAGGTAGAGACCCAGTACTTC | CSVGGSEVETQYF
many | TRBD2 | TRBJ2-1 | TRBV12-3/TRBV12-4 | TGTGCCAGCAGCCCATTACCCCCTTATTTGCGGGAGGGCCGGGTAAATGAGCAGTTCTTC | CASSPLPPYLREGRVNEQFF
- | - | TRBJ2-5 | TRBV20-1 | TGCAGTGCTAGGGACATTCAAGAGACCCAGTACTTC | CSARDIQETQYF
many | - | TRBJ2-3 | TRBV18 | TGTGCCAGCTCACCAGGGCTAGCAGCGAGCACAGATACGCAGTATTTT | CASSPGLAASTDTQYF
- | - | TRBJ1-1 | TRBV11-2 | TGTGCCAGCAGCTTAGGGTACAGGAGCCACAGAATGAACACTGAAGCTTTCTTT | CASSLGYRSHRMNTEAFF
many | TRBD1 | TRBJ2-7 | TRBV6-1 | TGTGCCAGCAAATCGGACAGGTCCTCCTACGAGCAGTACTTC | CASKSDRSSYEQYF
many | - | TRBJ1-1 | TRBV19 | TGTGCCAGTAGTCTTCGGACAGAAGAAGCTTTCTTT | CASSLRTEEAFF
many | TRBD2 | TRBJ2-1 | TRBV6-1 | TGTGCCAGCAGTGACGGAACTAGCGTCTATAATGAGCAGTTCTTC | CASSDGTSVYNEQFF
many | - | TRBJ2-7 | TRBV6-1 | TGTGCCAGCATACCCCCGGGGATCGCTTCCTACGAGCAGTACTTC | CASIPPGIASYEQYF
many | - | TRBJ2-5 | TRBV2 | TGTGCCAGCAGTGGACACATAAAAGAGACCCAGTACTTC | CASSGHIKETQYF
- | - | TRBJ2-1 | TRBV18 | TGTGCCAGCTCACCTCTGGGCCGTAGCTCCTACAATGAGCAGTTCTTC | CASSPLGRSSYNEQFF
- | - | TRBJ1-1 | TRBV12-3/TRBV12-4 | TGTGCCAGCAGTCGCGGGGGGGACGGCACTGAAGCTTTCTTT | CASSRGGDGTEAFF
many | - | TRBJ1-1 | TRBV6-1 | TGTGCCAGCAGTGAAGGTATTTACACTGAAGCTTTCTTT | CASSEGIYTEAFF
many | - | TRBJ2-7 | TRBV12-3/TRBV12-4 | TGTGCCAGCAGTTTTCGCCCCCGGTTGGTGACTGGCTCCTACGAGCAGTACTTC | CASSFRPRLVTGSYEQYF
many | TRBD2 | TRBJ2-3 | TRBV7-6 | TGTGCCAGCAGCTTTGCTTCTCGGACTAGCGGGAGGGCAGATACGCAGTATTTT | CASSFASRTSGRADTQYF
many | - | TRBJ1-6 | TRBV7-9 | TGTGCCAGCAGCCGTGACAGAGTTACCCTCCACTTT | CASSRDRVTLHF
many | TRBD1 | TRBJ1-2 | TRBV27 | TGTGCCAGCAGTTCGACAGGGAATGGCTACACCTTC | CASSSTGNGYTF
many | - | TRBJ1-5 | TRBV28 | TGTGCCAGCAGTTTGGGTGGGCATCAGCCCCAGCATTTT | CASSLGGHQPQHF
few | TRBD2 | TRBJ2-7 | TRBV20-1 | TGCAGTGCTAGAGATTGGACTAGCGGGAGTTTTCGCGAGCAGTACTTC | CSARDWTSGSFREQYF
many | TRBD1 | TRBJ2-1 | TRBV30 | TGTGCCTGGAGTCGCCGGACAGGGTCCTACAATGAGCAGTTCTTC | CAWSRRTGSYNEQFF
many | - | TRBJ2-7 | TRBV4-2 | TGTGCCAGCAGCCAAGGTTCCGGGAAGGAATCCTACGAGCAGTACTTC | CASSQGSGKESYEQYF
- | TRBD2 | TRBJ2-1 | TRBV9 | TGTGCCAGCAGCGTAGTAAGCCAGCGGGGGTCGGGTGAGCAGTTCTTC | CASSVVSQRGSGEQFF
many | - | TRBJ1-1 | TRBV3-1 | TGTGCCAGCAGCCTAACCACCGGGGAAGCTTTCTTT | CASSLTTGEAFF
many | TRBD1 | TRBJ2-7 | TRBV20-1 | TGCAGTGCTGCCCGGGACAGTGGGGACGAGCAGTACTTC | CSAARDSGDEQYF
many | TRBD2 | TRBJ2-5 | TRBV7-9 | TGTGCCAGCAGCTTAGGAGAACTAGCGGGAGCCCAGTACTTC | CASSLGELAGAQYF